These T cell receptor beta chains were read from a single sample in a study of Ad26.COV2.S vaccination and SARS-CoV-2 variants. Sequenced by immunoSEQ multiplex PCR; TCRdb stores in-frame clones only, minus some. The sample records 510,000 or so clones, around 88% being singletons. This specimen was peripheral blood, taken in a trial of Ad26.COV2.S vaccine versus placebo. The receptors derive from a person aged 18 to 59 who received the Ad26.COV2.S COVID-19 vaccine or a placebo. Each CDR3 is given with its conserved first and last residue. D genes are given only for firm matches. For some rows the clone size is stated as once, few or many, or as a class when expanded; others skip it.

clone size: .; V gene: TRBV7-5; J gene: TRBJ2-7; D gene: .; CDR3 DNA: TGTGCCAGAAGCTTTTCTTCCTCGGGGGACCGCCCCTACGAGCAGTACTTC; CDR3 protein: CARSFSSSGDRPYEQYF
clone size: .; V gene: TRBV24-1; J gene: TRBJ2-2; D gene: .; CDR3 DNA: TGTGCCACCAGTGACACTGGGCCACGAGACACCGGGGAGCTGTTTTTT; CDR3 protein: CATSDTGPRDTGELFF
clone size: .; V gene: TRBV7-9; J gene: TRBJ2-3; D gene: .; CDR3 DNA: TGTGCCAGCAGCTTAGGCGGGATCACAGATACGCAGTATTTT; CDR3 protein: CASSLGGITDTQYF
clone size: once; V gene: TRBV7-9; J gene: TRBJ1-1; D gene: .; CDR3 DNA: TGTGCCAGCAGCTTCCCTGGACAAGTGGGCACTGAAGCTTTCTTT; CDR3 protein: CASSFPGQVGTEAFF
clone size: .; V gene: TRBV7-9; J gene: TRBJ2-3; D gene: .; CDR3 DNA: TGTGCCAGCGGCCAGTCAGATACGCAGTATTTT; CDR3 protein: CASGQSDTQYF
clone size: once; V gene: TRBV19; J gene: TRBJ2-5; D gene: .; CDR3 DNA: TGTGCCAGTAGTCTGGCAGAGAGGGTAGGCGAGACCCAGTACTTC; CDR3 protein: CASSLAERVGETQYF
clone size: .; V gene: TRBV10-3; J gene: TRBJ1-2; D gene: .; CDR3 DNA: TGTGCCATCAGTGAGCCCCCGGGCGCCTCGGATGGCTACACCTTC; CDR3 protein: CAISEPPGASDGYTF
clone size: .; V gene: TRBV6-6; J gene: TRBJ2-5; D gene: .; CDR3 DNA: TGTGCCAGCAGTTACTCTGGTGGTCAAGAGACCCAGTACTTC; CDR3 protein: CASSYSGGQETQYF
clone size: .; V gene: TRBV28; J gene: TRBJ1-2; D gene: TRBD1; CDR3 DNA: TGTGCCAGCAGGAGCTCCGGGACAGCTTATGGCTACACCTTC; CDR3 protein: CASRSSGTAYGYTF
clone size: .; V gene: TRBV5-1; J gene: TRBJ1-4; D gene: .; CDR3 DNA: TGCGCCAGCAGCTTGGGTACAGGGTGGGCACGTGAAAAACTGTTTTTT; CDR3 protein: CASSLGTGWAREKLFF
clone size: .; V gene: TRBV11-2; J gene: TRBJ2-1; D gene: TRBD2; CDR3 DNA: TGTGCCAGCAGCTCCTGGGGCGGGAGGGCCGACAATGAGCAGTTCTTC; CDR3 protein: CASSSWGGRADNEQFF
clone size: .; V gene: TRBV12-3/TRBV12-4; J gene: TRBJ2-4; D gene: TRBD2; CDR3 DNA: TGTGCCAGCAGTTCAGGACTAGGAGGAACTCAGTACTTC; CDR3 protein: CASSSGLGGTQYF
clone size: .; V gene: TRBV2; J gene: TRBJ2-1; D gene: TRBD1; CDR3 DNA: TGTGCCAGCCCCCCGGCAGGGGGCGATAGCGGGCAGTTCTTC; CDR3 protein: CASPPAGGDSGQFF
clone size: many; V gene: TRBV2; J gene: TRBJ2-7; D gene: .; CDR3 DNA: TGTGCCAGCTCGGTAGCGGAGGGCTACGAGCAGTACTTC; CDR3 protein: CASSVAEGYEQYF
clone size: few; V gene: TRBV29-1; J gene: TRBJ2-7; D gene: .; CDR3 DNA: TGCAGCGTTGGGCGCATTGGGGACGAGCAGTACTTC; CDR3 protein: CSVGRIGDEQYF
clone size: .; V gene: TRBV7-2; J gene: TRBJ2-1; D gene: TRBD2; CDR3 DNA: TGTGCCAGCAGCTCTAGCGGGTCCGACTTCAATGAGCAGTTCTTC; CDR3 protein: CASSSSGSDFNEQFF
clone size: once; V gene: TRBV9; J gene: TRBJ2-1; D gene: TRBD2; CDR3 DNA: TGTGCCAGCAGTCCGACTAGCGGGAGAGGCAATGAGCAGTTCTTC; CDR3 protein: CASSPTSGRGNEQFF
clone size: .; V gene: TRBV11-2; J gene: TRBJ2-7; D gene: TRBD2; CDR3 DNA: TGTGCCAGCAGCCCCCAGACTAGCGGGGCTACCTACGAGCAGTACTTC; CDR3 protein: CASSPQTSGATYEQYF
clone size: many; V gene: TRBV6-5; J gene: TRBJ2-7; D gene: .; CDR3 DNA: TGTGCCAGCAGAGGGTCCCGGCGGGAGCAGTACTTC; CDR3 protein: CASRGSRREQYF
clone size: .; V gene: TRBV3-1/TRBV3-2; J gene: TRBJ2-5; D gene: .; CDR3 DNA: TGTGCCAGCAGCCAAGGGCTCGGGGTGCTAGCCCAAGAGACCCAGTACTTC; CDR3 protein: CASSQGLGVLAQETQYF
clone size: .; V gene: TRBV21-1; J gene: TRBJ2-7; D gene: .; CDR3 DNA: TGTGCCAGCAGCCTAGGGGGTGAGAATCGGTCCTACGAGCAGTACTTC; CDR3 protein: CASSLGGENRSYEQYF
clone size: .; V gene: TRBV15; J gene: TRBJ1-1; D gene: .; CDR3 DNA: TGTGCCACCAGCAGAGGCCAAGGGAGAGAGAACACTGAAGCTTTCTTT; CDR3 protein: CATSRGQGRENTEAFF
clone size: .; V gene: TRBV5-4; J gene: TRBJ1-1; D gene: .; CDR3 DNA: TGTGCCAGCAGCTTGGGAGTCGGACCAAACACTGAAGCTTTCTTT; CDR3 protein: CASSLGVGPNTEAFF
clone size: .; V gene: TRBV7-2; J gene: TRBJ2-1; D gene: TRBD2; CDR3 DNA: TGTGCCAGCAGCTTACGACTAGCGCGAAGCTCCTACAATGAGCAGTTCTTC; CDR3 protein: CASSLRLARSSYNEQFF
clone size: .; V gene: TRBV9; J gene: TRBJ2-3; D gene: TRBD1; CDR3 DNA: TGTGCCAGCAGCGTAGCTGGGGGACAGGGAACAGATACGCAGTATTTT; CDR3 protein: CASSVAGGQGTDTQYF
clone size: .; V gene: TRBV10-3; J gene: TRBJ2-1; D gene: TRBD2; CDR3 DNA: TGTGCCATCAGTGAGACCACCGGGACTAGCGGATTGAATGAGCAGTTCTTC; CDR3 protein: CAISETTGTSGLNEQFF
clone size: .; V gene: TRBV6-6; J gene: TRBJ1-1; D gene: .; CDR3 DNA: TGTGCCAGCAGTTACGCCCCCAGGGTAGGCACTGAAGCTTTCTTT; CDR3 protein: CASSYAPRVGTEAFF
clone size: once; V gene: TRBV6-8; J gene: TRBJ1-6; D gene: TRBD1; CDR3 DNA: TGTGCCAGCAGAGGGGACAGGGGACTCAACATGTATAATTCACCCCTCCACTTT; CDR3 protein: CASRGDRGLNMYNSPLHF
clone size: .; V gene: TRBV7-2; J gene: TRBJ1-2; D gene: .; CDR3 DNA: TGTGCCAGCAGCTCACCCGTACAGTTTCCCCTCTATGGCTACACCTTC; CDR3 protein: CASSSPVQFPLYGYTF
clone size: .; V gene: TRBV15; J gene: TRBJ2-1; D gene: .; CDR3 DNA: TGTGCCACCAGCAGAGATCGAAGTACCTACAATGAGCAGTTCTTC; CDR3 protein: CATSRDRSTYNEQFF
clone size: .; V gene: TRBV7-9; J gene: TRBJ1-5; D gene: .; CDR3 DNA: TGTGCCAGCAGCTTATGGGCTGATCAGCCCCAGCATTTT; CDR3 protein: CASSLWADQPQHF
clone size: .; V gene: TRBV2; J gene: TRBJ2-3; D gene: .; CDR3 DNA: TGTGCCAGCAGTGAAAACTTGGGACCCGACACAGATACGCAGTATTTT; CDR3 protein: CASSENLGPDTDTQYF
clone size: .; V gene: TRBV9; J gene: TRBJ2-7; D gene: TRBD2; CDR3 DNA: TGTGCCAGCAGCGTAGAAAGCGGGACCTACGAGCAGTACTTC; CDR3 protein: CASSVESGTYEQYF
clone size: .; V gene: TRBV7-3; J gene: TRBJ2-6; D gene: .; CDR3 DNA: TGTGCCAGCAGCTTGGGACCCACCTCTGGGGCCAACGTCCTGACTTTC; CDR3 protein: CASSLGPTSGANVLTF
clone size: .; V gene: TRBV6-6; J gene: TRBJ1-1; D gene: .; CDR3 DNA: TGTGCCATCATTAACCCCATTGGGACTGAAGCTTTCTTT; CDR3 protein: CAIINPIGTEAFF
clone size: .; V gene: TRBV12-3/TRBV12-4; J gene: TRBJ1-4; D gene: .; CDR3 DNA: TGTGCCAGCAGTCTCGGGTTCGCTGAAAAACTGTTTTTT; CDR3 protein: CASSLGFAEKLFF
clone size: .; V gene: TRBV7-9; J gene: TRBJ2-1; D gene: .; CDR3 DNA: TGTGCCAGCAGCTTAAGATTTGGCAGGGGTCGGGTATACAATGAGCAGTTCTTC; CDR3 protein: CASSLRFGRGRVYNEQFF
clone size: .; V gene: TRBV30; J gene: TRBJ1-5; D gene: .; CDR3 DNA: TGTGCCTGGAGTGAGGGGAATCAGCCCCAGCATTTT; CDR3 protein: CAWSEGNQPQHF
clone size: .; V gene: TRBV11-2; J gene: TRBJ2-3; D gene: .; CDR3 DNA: TGTGCCAGCAGCCTCACCCTGGGGGGGACAGCTACAGATACGCAGTATTTT; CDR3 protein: CASSLTLGGTATDTQYF
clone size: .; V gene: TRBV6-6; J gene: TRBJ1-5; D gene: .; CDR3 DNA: TGTGCCAGCAGTTACCCACCTACAGGTAGCAATCAGCCCCAGCATTTT; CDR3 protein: CASSYPPTGSNQPQHF
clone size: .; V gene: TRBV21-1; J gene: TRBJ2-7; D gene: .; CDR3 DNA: TGTGCCAGCAGCAAAGCGGGTCGGGGCGGGAGCCCCTACGAGCAGTACTTC; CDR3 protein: CASSKAGRGGSPYEQYF
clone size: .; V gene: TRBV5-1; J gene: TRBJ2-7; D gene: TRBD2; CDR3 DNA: TGCGCCAGCAGCTTACAGGGACTAGGCTCCTACGAGCAGTACTTC; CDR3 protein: CASSLQGLGSYEQYF
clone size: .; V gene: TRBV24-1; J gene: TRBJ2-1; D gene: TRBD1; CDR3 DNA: TGTGCCACCAGTCAGACAGGGGGCTTTTACAATGAGCAGTTCTTC; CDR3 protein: CATSQTGGFYNEQFF
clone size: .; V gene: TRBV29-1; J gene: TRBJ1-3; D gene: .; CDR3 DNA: TGCAGCGTTGATCCTGGTGGAAACACCATATATTTT; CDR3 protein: CSVDPGGNTIYF
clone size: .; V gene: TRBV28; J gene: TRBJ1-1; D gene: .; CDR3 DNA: TGTGCCAGCATAAGGGCAGAACCTCAAACTAGGGCAGCTTTCTTT; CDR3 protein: CASIRAEPQTRAAFF
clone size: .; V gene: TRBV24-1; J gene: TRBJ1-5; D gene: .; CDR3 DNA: TGTGCCACCAGTGACAGGGGCTATACCCAGCCCCAGCATTTT; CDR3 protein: CATSDRGYTQPQHF
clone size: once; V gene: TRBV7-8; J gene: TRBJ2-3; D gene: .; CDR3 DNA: TGTGCCAGCAGCTTAGGGCGGCCCGACGCAGATACGCAGTATTTT; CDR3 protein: CASSLGRPDADTQYF
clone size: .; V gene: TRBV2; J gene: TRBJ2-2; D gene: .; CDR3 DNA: TGTGCCAGCGGGCAGAACCTGAACACCGGGGAGCTGTTTTTT; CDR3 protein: CASGQNLNTGELFF
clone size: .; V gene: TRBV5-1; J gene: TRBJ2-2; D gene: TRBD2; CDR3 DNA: TGCGCCAGCAGGGCCAGGACTAGCAACCCCGGATGGGGCACCGGGGAGCTGTTTTTT; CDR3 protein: CASRARTSNPGWGTGELFF
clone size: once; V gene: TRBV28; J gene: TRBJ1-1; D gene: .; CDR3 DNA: TGTGCCAGCAGTCTGTCGAGCACTGAAGCTTTCTTT; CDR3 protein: CASSLSSTEAFF
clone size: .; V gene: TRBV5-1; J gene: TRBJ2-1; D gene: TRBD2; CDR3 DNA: TGCGCCAGCACCCTTCGGGAGGTCTACAATGAGCAGTTCTTC; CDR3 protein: CASTLREVYNEQFF
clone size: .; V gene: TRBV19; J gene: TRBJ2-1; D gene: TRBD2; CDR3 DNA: TGTGCCAGTAGTATAGATCTGGCGGGAGGGGAGCAGTTCTTC; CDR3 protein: CASSIDLAGGEQFF
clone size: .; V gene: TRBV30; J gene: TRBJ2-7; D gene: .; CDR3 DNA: TGTGCCTGGAGTGGCACTAGGGGAGAGGAGCAGTACTTC; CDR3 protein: CAWSGTRGEEQYF
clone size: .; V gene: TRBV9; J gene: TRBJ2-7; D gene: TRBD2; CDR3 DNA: TGTGCCAGCAGCGTCGCGGGAGGGCCTAAAAACGAGCAGTACTTC; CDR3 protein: CASSVAGGPKNEQYF
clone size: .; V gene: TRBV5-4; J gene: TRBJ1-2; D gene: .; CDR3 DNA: TGTGCCAGCAGTATGACCACAGGGATATATGGCTACACCTTC; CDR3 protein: CASSMTTGIYGYTF
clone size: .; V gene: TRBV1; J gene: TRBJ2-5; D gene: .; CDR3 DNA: TGCACCAGCAGCCCTAATGGACTAGCGGGAGGGCCGGTGTGGGAGACCCAGTACTTC; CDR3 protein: CTSSPNGLAGGPVWETQYF
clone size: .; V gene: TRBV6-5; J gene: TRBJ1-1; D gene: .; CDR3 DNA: TGTGCCAGCAGTTACCGCCCCGGGACGGGGAACACTGAAGCTTTCTTT; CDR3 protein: CASSYRPGTGNTEAFF
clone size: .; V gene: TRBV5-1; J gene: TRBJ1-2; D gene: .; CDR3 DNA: TGCGCCAGCAGCTTGGGATACGGGCAGGGGCATGGCTACACCTTC; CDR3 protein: CASSLGYGQGHGYTF
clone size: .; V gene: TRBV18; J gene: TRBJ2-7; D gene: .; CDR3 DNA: TGTGCCAGCTCATCACTGATTCACTACGAGCAGTACTTC; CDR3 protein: CASSSLIHYEQYF